What follows is one T cell receptor (beta chain) and its context. The CDR3 is 12 amino acids. Trimming removed 1 base from V and 3 bases from J, with 6 bases in between. Germline lookup yields CDR1 SQVTM and CDR2 ANQGSEA. This sample stems from a study of blood T cell repertoires in COVID-19. Study in general: T cells, B-cell-depleted T cells, or PBMCs supplied cDNA or gDNA.

In the original analysis: Amplification of reference gene primers was used by the study to estimate nucleated cell counts. This table comes from immunoSEQ multiplex PCR, and its TCRdb copy is limited to in-frame clones, with some not included. V, J and clone size derive from that table, while D and trimming were established from the DNA sequence. The top ten hold approximately 0.8% of the sample, which has under 250,000 clones, 92% seen once. Seattle cases were enrolled at active infection and followed longitudinally. Sequenced material: peripheral blood. This sequence was found in a man aged 25 to 40 with COVID-19, enrolled during active disease. The gene calls are TRBV29-1 and TRBJ1-2, with a possible D match to TRBD1 (6 bases). CDR3 residues: CSVEGTDYGYTF. DNA for the CDR3: TGCAGCGTTGAAGGGACAGACTATGGCTACACCTTC.